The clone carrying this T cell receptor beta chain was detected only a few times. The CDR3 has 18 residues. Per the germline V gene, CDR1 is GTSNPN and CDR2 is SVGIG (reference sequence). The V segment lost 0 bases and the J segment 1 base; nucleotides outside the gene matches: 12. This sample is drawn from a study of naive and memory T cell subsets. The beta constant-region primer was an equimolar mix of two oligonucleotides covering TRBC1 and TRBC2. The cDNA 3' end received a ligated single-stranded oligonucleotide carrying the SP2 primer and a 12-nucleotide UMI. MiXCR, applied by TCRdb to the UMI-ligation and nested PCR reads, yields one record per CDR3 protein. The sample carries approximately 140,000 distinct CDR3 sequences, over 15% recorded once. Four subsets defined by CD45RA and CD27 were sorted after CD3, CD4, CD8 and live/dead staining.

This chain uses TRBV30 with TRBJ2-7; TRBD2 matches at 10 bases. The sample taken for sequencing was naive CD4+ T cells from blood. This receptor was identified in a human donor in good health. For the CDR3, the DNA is TGTGCCTGGAGTGTACCCTTAGGACTAGCGGAGGGGTCCTACGAGCAGTACTTC. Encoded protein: CAWSVPLGLAEGSYEQYF. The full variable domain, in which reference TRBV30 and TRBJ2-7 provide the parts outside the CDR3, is SQTIHQWPATLVQPVGSPLSLECTVEGTSNPNLYWYRQAAGRGLQLLFYSVGIGQISSEVPQNLSASRPQDRQFILSSKKLLLSDSGFYLCAWSVPLGLAEGSYEQYFGPGTRLTVT.